This TCR beta chain was sequenced in a study of T cell responses to AZD1222 COVID-19 vaccine. Regarding the study as a whole: Donors in the cohort were predominantly white British and more often female, and clonal diversity was possibly underestimated. Two AZD1222 doses significantly raised spike-specific TCR breadth and depth over controls. Repertoire collection took place solely once the T cell response had peaked. Nearly half of unique spike-specific TCRs reportedly avoided B.1.351 and B.1.1.7 mutated regions.

The data were produced by immunoSEQ multiplex PCR, yet TCRdb's version contains in-frame clones alone and is incomplete. The data show 200,000 to 250,000 clones, with approximately 94% seen just once and approximately 1.5% held by the top ten. On this clone itself: Antigen specificity is unknown.

V was cut by 5 bases and J by 3 bases, with 24 bases left in between. This CDR3 has 17 amino acids. Germline V gene lookup returns CDR1 SGHDT and CDR2 YYEEEE. The sample here was peripheral blood, taken 28 days after the second dose of the MenACWY control vaccine. The V gene is TRBV5-6, the J gene TRBJ2-7, with D perhaps matching TRBD1 or TRBD2 (6 bases each). The receptor was isolated from an adult who received the MenACWY meningococcal vaccine as a control. DNA of the CDR3: TGTGCCAGCAGACGTTACAGGGAAGGGGGGTGGCTCTACGAGCAGTACTTC. Protein sequence: CASRRYREGGWLYEQYF. The variable domain in full, with the rest retrieved from reference TRBV5-6 and TRBJ2-7, is DAGVTQSPTHLIKTRGQQVTLRCSPKSGHDTVSWYQQALGQGPQFIFQYYEEEERQRGNFPDRFSGHQFPNYSSELNVNALLLGDSALYLCASRRYREGGWLYEQYFGPGTRLTVT.